One sample yielded the 3 T cell receptor beta chains listed below, sequenced in a study of regulatory T cells in long-lasting Graves disease. Time point of the sample: persistent/refractory GD, antithyroid drugs over 5 years with positive TRAb. The authors made the TCR library using RNA they extracted from PBMCs. Through Arm-PCR of CDR3 regions and iRepertoire HTBI primers, TCR beta libraries were built. TCRdb re-derived calls from the multiplex PCR reads in MiXCR, one entry per CDR3 protein. The sample has around 460,000 distinct CDR3 sequences, around a fifth seen once; the top ten hold approximately 6.4%. The sequences come from peripheral blood mononuclear cells (PBMCs), collected when the disease was refractory, from a patient treated with antithyroid drugs. Receptors were obtained from a female donor with Graves disease.

This clonotype appeared a few times. The chain recombines TRBV24-1 with TRBJ2-2, with no clear D. The CDR3 contains 15 residues. Germline V CDR1 and CDR2: KGHDR, SFDVKD. The ends were cut back, 3 bases at V and 2 bases at J, with 9 bases in the middle. CDR3 sequence reads: CATSDTPDNTGELFF. The CDR3 nucleotides are TGTGCCACCAGTGATACACCCGACAACACCGGGGAGCTGTTTTTT.

This clonotype was observed a handful of times. The chain has TRBV19 and TRBJ2-7; perhaps D is TRBD1 or TRBD2 (5 bases each). V shed 1 base and J shed 1 base, with 17 bases lying between them. Germline assignment: CDR1 LNHDA and CDR2 SQIVND (reference sequence). The CDR3 loop spans 17 amino acids. This chain's CDR3 is CASSIGGKRSTSYEQYF. The CDR3 DNA reads TGTGCCAGTAGTATAGGGGGCAAGCGGTCTACTTCCTACGAGCAGTACTTC.

Concerning this clonotype: The junction departs from germline at one end; a sequencing error may be responsible. This chain uses TRBV28 with TRBJ2-7; TRBD1 agrees at 7 bases. The germline CDR1 and CDR2 sequences are MDHEN and SYDVKM. This CDR3 is built from 13 residues. CDR3 nucleotides: TGTGCCAGCAGTTACAGGGGCCACTACAAGCAGTACTTC. Residues: CASSYRGHYKQYF.